These 17 T cell receptor beta chains were sequenced from one sample in a study of cytomegalovirus exposure and HLA in healthy donors. This PCR relied on a set of 60 Vbeta primers and 13 Jbeta primers. Here immunoSEQ multiplex PCR was the method, and the copy in TCRdb shows in-frame clones only, minus some. The sample lists more than 60,000 clones, roughly 84% occurring once. The material sequenced was PBMCs. The receptors come from a man between 65 and 79 years old in good health and CMV-seropositive.

This clone appeared a single time. The chain recombines TRBV18 with TRBJ1-5; D unclear. The germline CDR1 and CDR2 sequences are KGHSH and LQKENI. The CDR3 extends over 15 amino acids. The V and J ends lost 3 bases and 3 bases respectively, with 12 bases between them. The CDR3 DNA follows: TGTGCCAGCTCACCGAGCACGATTGACAATCAGCCCCAGCATTTT. It is translated as CASSPSTIDNQPQHF.

This sequence joins TRBV9 and TRBJ2-2, with D possibly being TRBD2 (6 bases). Germline lookup yields CDR1 SGDLS and CDR2 YYNGEE. Trimming cost V 7 bases and J 2 bases, with 15 bases left between them. The CDR3 runs 15 residues. The chain's CDR3 is CASGGAGSNTGELFF. CDR3 DNA: TGTGCCAGCGGAGGGGCGGGGTCCAACACCGGGGAGCTGTTTTTT.

This chain joins TRBV7-9 and TRBJ2-1; 8 bases map to TRBD1. V trimming: 5 bases; J trimming: 6 bases; junction bases outside the gene matches: 9. Germline V CDR1 and CDR2: SEHNR, FQNEAQ (reference sequence). CDR3 length: 15 residues. As DNA, the CDR3 is TGTGCCAGCAGCAAATCGGCAGGGGGCTCCAATGAGCAGTTCTTC. Amino acids: CASSKSAGGSNEQFF.

This sequence joins TRBV4-3 and TRBJ1-1; D not certain. Trimming removed 0 bases at V and 7 bases at J, with 12 bases between. The germline CDR1 and CDR2 sequences are LGHNA and YSLEER. The CDR3 has 14 amino acids. The CDR3 reads CASSQEEGHGEAFF. In DNA form, the CDR3 reads TGCGCCAGCAGCCAAGAGGAGGGTCATGGTGAAGCTTTCTTT.

The chain joins TRBV11-2 to TRBJ1-4, with TRBD1 identical over 9 bases. Per germline, CDR1 SGHAT and CDR2 FQNNGV. This CDR3 is built from 14 residues. The V and J ends lost 6 bases and 8 bases, in that order; junction bases with no gene match: 7. CDR3: CASRTTGGGEKLFF. CDR3 DNA sequence: TGTGCCAGCAGGACGACAGGGGGAGGCGAAAAACTGTTTTTT.

The chain joins TRBV27 to TRBJ2-7, with TRBD2 matching 7 bases. The CDR3 spans 15 residues. With 5 bases clipped from V and 4 bases from J, the junction kept 11 bases outside the gene matches. Germline V gives CDR1 MNHEY, CDR2 SMNVEV (reference sequence). The DNA of the CDR3 is TGTGCCAGCAGTGGTACCGGGACTATCCAATACGAGCAGTACTTC. Residues: CASSGTGTIQYEQYF.

This chain connects TRBV28 to TRBJ1-5; D may be TRBD1 (5 bases). This CDR3 contains 14 residues. Germline loops: CDR1 MDHEN, CDR2 SYDVKM. V was clipped by 4 bases and J by 6 bases, with 13 bases between them. The CDR3 here is CASSYGRGSQPQHF. As DNA, the CDR3 is TGTGCCAGCAGTTATGGGCGGGGCAGTCAGCCCCAGCATTTT.

The chain employs TRBV7-9 and TRBJ1-1; D is possibly TRBD1 (6 bases). V gave up 3 bases and J gave up 0 bases, with 8 bases separating them. The length of the CDR3 is 14 residues. Germline V lookup: CDR1 SEHNR, CDR2 FQNEAQ (reference sequence). CDR3 sequence: CASSLWTVNTEAFF. DNA of the CDR3: TGTGCCAGCAGCTTGTGGACAGTGAACACTGAAGCTTTCTTT.

The J gene is TRBJ1-6, the V gene TRBV19, with unresolved D. This CDR3 region has 13 residues. Germline CDR1 reads LNHDA; CDR2 reads SQIVND (reference sequence). Deletions cut 1 base from V and 8 bases from J, with 6 bases between. CDR3: CASSIGGDSPLHF. For the CDR3, the DNA is TGTGCCAGTAGTATAGGAGGAGATTCACCCCTCCACTTT.

This chain connects TRBV10-3 to TRBJ2-2; D remains ambiguous. The V and J ends lost 0 bases and 1 base respectively, with 9 bases between them. The CDR3 runs to 16 residues. Germline V gene data show CDR1 as ENHRY and CDR2 as SYGVKD. CDR3 nucleotide sequence: TGTGCCATCAGTGAGTCTTTGGCAGGGAACACCGGGGAGCTGTTTTTT. Its translation: CAISESLAGNTGELFF.

The chain joins TRBV11-2 to TRBJ2-2; TRBD1 agrees at 9 bases. In germline, CDR1 is SGHAT, CDR2 FQNNGV. V lost 1 base and J lost 7; bases outside the gene matches: 4. The CDR3 runs to 15 residues. CDR3 loop: CASSLAGQGVGELFF. CDR3 coding DNA: TGTGCCAGCAGCTTAGCGGGACAGGGTGTCGGGGAGCTGTTTTTT.

The genes are TRBV19 and TRBJ2-5; D is ambiguous. CDR1 and CDR2 (germline): LNHDA, SQIVND (reference sequence). V lost 2 bases and J 3 bases, leaving 7 bases between the germline ends. The CDR3 loop spans 13 amino acids. The CDR3 DNA reads as TGTGCCAGTAGTATAAATACGGAAGAGACCCAGTACTTC. Encoded protein: CASSINTEETQYF.

The chain couples TRBV9 to TRBJ2-5; 10 bases align to TRBD1. The germline gives CDR1 SGDLS, CDR2 YYNGEE. The length of the CDR3 is 15 residues. Trimming at V came to 4 bases and at J to 5 bases, leaving 8 bases not matched to a gene. The CDR3 nucleotides are TGTGCCAGCAGCAGACAGGGGGCCGTGGGGGAGACCCAGTACTTC. The encoded protein is CASSRQGAVGETQYF.

The chain employs TRBV4-3 and TRBJ1-5; D unclear. The CDR3 extends over 17 amino acids. V was pared by 0 bases and J by 3 bases, with 15 bases between. Per the germline V gene, CDR1 is LGHNA and CDR2 is YSLEER. This CDR3 is CASSQEVSAGINQPQHF. The CDR3 DNA reads TGCGCCAGCAGCCAAGAAGTCTCGGCGGGGATCAATCAGCCCCAGCATTTT.

The V gene is TRBV29-1, the J gene TRBJ1-2; D possibly corresponds to TRBD1 (5 bases). V lost 4 bases to trimming and J lost 3 bases, with 15 bases between them. The CDR3 extends over 14 amino acids. CDR1 is SQVTM and CDR2 is ANQGSEA in the germline V gene. CDR3 sequence (DNA): TGCAGCGTTGCGGCTGGGGCCGCACACTATGGCTACACCTTC. Translation gives CSVAAGAAHYGYTF. Based on the CDR3 plus reference TRBV29-1 and TRBJ1-2, the full variable domain is SAVISQKPSRDICQRGTSLTIQCQVDSQVTMMFWYRQQPGQSLTLIATANQGSEATYESGFVIDKFPISRPNLTFSTLTVSNMSPEDSSIYLCSVAAGAAHYGYTFGSGTRLTVV.

The chain is built from TRBV4-1 and TRBJ2-7; 11 nucleotides align to TRBD2. CDR1 is MGHRA, CDR2 YSYEKL, per germline. Trimming cost V 3 bases and J 2 bases; bases outside gene matches: 6. The CDR3 is made up of 16 amino acids. The DNA for the CDR3 is TGCGCCAGCAGCCACAAGGGACTAGCGGCTACCTACGAGCAGTACTTC. Amino acid sequence: CASSHKGLAATYEQYF.

The chain links TRBV5-6 to TRBJ2-7; the D gene is possibly TRBD2 (5 bases). Germline CDR1 reads SGHDT; CDR2 reads YYEEEE. The CDR3 extends over 13 amino acids. Trimming took off 5 bases at V and 0 bases at J, with 9 bases between the two ends. CDR3: CASRSGPSYEQYF. CDR3 nucleotides: TGTGCCAGCAGGAGCGGCCCCTCCTACGAGCAGTACTTC.